This T cell receptor (beta chain) was sequenced during a study of human T cells and chemical hapten exposure (dated by TCRdb to about 2021). Study-level background: For sensitization, 2% DPC in acetone was applied to an approximately 2 cm by approximately 2 cm area of upper inner arm skin. Libraries were pooled for sequencing, and per-sample TCR yields varied mainly because of small differences in library volumes within the pool. Patch testing was done on the upper back using Finn chambers containing 0.01% DPC, and results were scored after 6 days according to International Contact Dermatitis Research Group standards. Blood was sampled from patients pre-sensitization (week 0) and at 2, 6 and about 24 weeks after DPC sensitization. Some 29 alopecia patients gave blood for TCR sequencing at one to four time points (pre-sensitization, 2, 6 and 24 weeks). The mostly female patient cohort included alopecia areata with under or over 50% scalp involvement, alopecia totalis and alopecia universalis. Throughout the study period of 20 to 25 weeks, patients also received therapeutic DPC doses to the scalp every week. The study tracked peripheral blood TCR repertoire changes in vivo during primary and secondary sensitization to the hapten diphenylcyclopropenone (DPC) in alopecia patients. The paper's findings and limits, for the study overall: Compared with pre-sensitization or healthy control sets, expanded TCRs formed significantly more large CDR3 similarity clusters, which is consistent with antigen-driven responses. No change with DPC sensitization was found in the number of TCRs above 1 in 1000 frequency, and no evidence of global repertoire structure alterations was found. Repeated subsampling changed both the strength of the expansion versus patch-test correlation and the threshold at which that correlation became significant. A positive correlation was found between the number of PT1 expanded TCRs and patch test score, with significance reached at thresholds 8, 16 and 32 but not 4. Alopecia, a presumed autoimmune disease, was present in all patients, so the immune response of the patients might differ from that of healthy individuals.

To prepare the library, RACE was applied. Instrument used: NextSeq 500. During library preparation, unique molecular identifiers were attached to individual cDNA molecules so that TCRs could be counted in a quantitative, reproducible way. From each blood RNA sample, both TCR alpha and TCR beta chains were sequenced. In the original analysis: A median of about 87,000 TCRs per sample was observed, with a range of roughly 23,224 to 750,000. The Decombinator software suite was used to annotate V, J and CDR3 in the TCR reads. For the PS versus PT1 abundance plots, all samples were subsampled to the same number of TCRs (28,000). TCRs were defined as expanded if absent before sensitization and observed at least eight times at the 2-week time point. The public reads were quality trimmed at Q25 with fastp and then assembled into clones with MiXCR by TCRdb, keeping productive beta chains. All rows with the same CDR3 protein become a single entry with the most common DNA and genes. These V and J calls are TCRdb output, not the study's own analysis. This sample lists about 110,000 distinct CDR3 sequences; around 10% were detected once. Around 1.7% of the sample is in the top ten clones.

The time point label on this specimen signifies: pre-sensitization, week 0. What the treatment or condition label conveys for this sample: therapeutic diphenylcyclopropenone sensitization with weekly scalp DPC. Blood at each patch-test visit was drawn before the patch test was applied. Eligible patients were aged 18 to 70, diagnosed with alopecia, deemed suitable for DPC therapy, and excluded if pregnant. Total RNA was extracted from unfractionated whole blood collected in Tempus Blood RNA tubes. In its sample, this clonotype was seen a few times. No cognate antigen has been identified for it. Base qualities are not recorded, but no much larger clone differs from it by a single base. V has 4 bases trimmed and J has 4 bases trimmed; junction bases matching no gene number 15. From the cysteine up to the phenylalanine, the CDR3 has a length of 18 residues. This entry keeps only the CDR3 DNA: 54 bases, framed from base 1. CDR1 and CDR2, looked up from the germline V gene, are MDHEN and SYDVKM.

The sample consisted of whole blood, taken in connection with sensitization to the hapten diphenylcyclopropenone (DPC). This sequence originates from a woman aged 50 to 60 with alopecia areata. Some clones in this sample may be carry-over from other donors' samples. The V gene is TRBV28 and the J gene is TRBJ2-3, with 9 junctional bases fitting TRBD2. For the CDR3, the sequence is CASSSLNSGSRGADTQYF. The bases are TGTGCCAGCAGTTCTCTCAATAGCGGGAGTAGAGGCGCAGATACGCAGTATTTT.